The present T cell receptor beta chain was sequenced within a study of blood T cell repertoires in COVID-19 (TCRdb year 2020). Context from the whole study: Samples covering the acute and convalescent phases of COVID-19 were provided by collaborators in the United States, Italy and Spain. The sample metadata nearly always contained a de-identified subject ID, COVID-19 status, age in years and sex. A freely available public database, intended as a resource for researchers studying the immune response to SARS-CoV-2, is where the repertoires were released. The prospective study material was composed of cDNA or gDNA derived from T cells, B-cell-depleted T cells, or PBMCs. Deeply sampled blood TCRbeta repertoires from subjects exposed to, actively infected with, or recovered from COVID-19 were included in the dataset. Where available, HLA class I and class II types were taken from metadata supplied by the sample provider and were not determined by assay-based typing. Samples were obtained from the ongoing ImmuneRACE study (first 160 participants) and from 1,254 subjects provided by 6 global collaborators. Paper-wide results and their limitations: The amount of clinical and demographic metadata varied by source and participant and was provided uncurated.

TCRbeta CDR3 regions were amplified from genomic DNA by means of the immunoSEQ Assay, a bias-controlled multiplex PCR. The paper's processing steps were these. The number of nucleated cells in each sample was estimated from the amplification of reference gene primers within the assay. To quantify the absolute abundance of each unique TCRbeta CDR3 rearrangement, sequence reads were collapsed and filtered. For each sample, productive Simpson clonality was calculated as the square root of Simpson's diversity index over productive rearrangements. The table comes from immuneACCESS by way of TCRdb, which keeps in-frame sequences with V and J called. Part of the clones is missing from these tables; in studies checked, under half for an unresolved V gene and the rest for unknown reasons. V, J and clone size are taken as reported in that table, and D and trimming were inferred from the DNA itself. Counted in this sample were about 220,000 clones; around 86% of them appeared once. The ten largest clones add up to less than 4% of the sample.

A second Seattle source provided samples from volunteer blood donors who had recovered from COVID-19. Whole blood was collected in K2EDTA tubes by collaborating institutions according to the institutions' own protocols. For TCRbeta analysis, collaborator samples were shipped as frozen whole blood, as isolated PBMCs, or as DNA extracted from either sample type. A note on this clone: Its antigen is unknown. No clone much larger than this one lies a single base away; base qualities are absent.

V is cut by 5 bases and J by 2 bases, and the space between the germline ends is 9 bases. CDR1 and CDR2 were assigned from the germline V gene (reference sequence) as SEHNR and FQNEAQ. The CDR3 holds 13 amino acids from the cysteine to the phenylalanine. This entry keeps only the CDR3 DNA: 39 bases, framed from base 1. The chain uses TRBV7-9 and TRBJ1-2; the D gene is unclear. This clonotype was sampled from a woman between 25 and 40 years old who had recovered from COVID-19. The source material was peripheral blood. The DNA reads as follows: TGTGCCAGCAGCATTAGTCCCAACTATGGCTACACCTTC. The resulting protein is CASSISPNYGYTF. Here the CDR3 is joined to the reference TRBV7-9 and TRBJ1-2 genes, and the full variable domain is: DTGVSQNPRHKITKRGQNVTFRCDPISEHNRLYWYRQTLGQGPEFLTYFQNEAQLEKSRLLSDRFSAERPKGSFSTLEIQRTEQGDSAMYLCASSISPNYGYTFGSGTRLTVV.